This T cell receptor (beta chain) originates from a study of blood T cells in healthy people across ages. Study information: T cells yielded about one barcoded beta molecule per two cells through template switching. General study points: Donor CMV status, an unknown factor, possibly confounded changes in expanded clonotypes. Long-lived donors had more naive CD4+ cells and higher diversity than aged donors.

As for this clonotype: The antigen is undetermined.

Each donor's blood draw was approximately 10 milliliters of peripheral blood. Trimming left V 1 base short and J 3 bases short, with 12 bases between. Per the germline V gene, CDR1 is DFQATT and CDR2 is SNEGSKA (reference sequence). The CDR3 covers 14 residues. PCR was performed a second time for roughly 7 to 12 cycles using a sample-barcoded 5' primer and a J-beta primer mix. TCRdb analysed the 5' RACE reads with MiXCR anew, one entry per CDR3 protein. Found here are some 900,000 distinct CDR3 sequences, 29% of them singletons; the top ten hold approximately 15%. This rearrangement joins TRBV20-1 to TRBJ2-5; weak D call: TRBD1 (6 bases). This sequence was found in a woman older than 75 in good health. Sample: blood. This CDR3 is CSARAEQGEETQYF. For the CDR3, the DNA is TGCAGTGCTAGAGCCGAACAGGGTGAAGAGACCCAGTACTTC.